These 11 T cell receptor beta chains share one sample of origin, sequenced in a study of T cells in Graves' hyperthyroidism and ophthalmopathy. TCR beta CDR3 region amplification was performed from RNA transcripts. RT-PCR in the first round (using the HTBI primer set) targeted the TCR CDR3. Each CDR3 protein is one row after TCRdb ran MiXCR on the multiplex PCR reads. This sample has 600,000 or so distinct CDR3 sequences, with around 16% found just once. The sample taken for sequencing was blood. The receptors stem from a woman in her 30s with Graves' hyperthyroidism.

This clonotype was seen only a few times. The chain has TRBV5-8 and TRBJ2-5; TRBD1 is a possible D gene (5 bases). The CDR3 sequence is 13 residues long. Looked up from germline, CDR1 is SGHTS and CDR2 is YDEGEE. V lost 0 bases and J 10 bases, leaving 13 bases between the germline ends. The CDR3 bases are TGTGCCAGCAGCTTGGCGGGCCCGCAGGGCCAGTACTTC. Residues: CASSLAGPQGQYF.

In its sample, this clonotype was seen many times. This chain uses TRBV30 with TRBJ1-5; D call uncertain. The length of the CDR3 is 13 residues. Trimming shortened V by 1 base and J by 4 bases, and 8 bases separated the two germline ends. The V gene's germline CDR1 is GTSNPN and CDR2 SVGIG (reference sequence). The CDR3 loop reads CAWSEGPNQPQHF. The DNA of the CDR3 is TGTGCCTGGAGTGAAGGGCCGAATCAGCCCCAGCATTTT.

This clonotype was recorded at least ten times. The chain combines TRBV4-3 with TRBJ1-2, with 9 bases that match TRBD1. In germline, CDR1 is LGHNA, CDR2 YSLEER. J gave up 1 base and V 4 bases, and 4 bases lay outside the gene matches. The CDR3 loop spans 15 amino acids. CDR3 in DNA: TGCGCCAGCAGCCCAGGGACAGGGATTAACTATGGCTACACCTTC. This codes for CASSPGTGINYGYTF.

This clonotype was recorded at least ten times. The chain carries TRBV28 and TRBJ2-4, with D hard to call. The germline V gene encodes CDR1 MDHEN and CDR2 SYDVKM. This CDR3 comprises 15 residues. V gave up 3 bases and J gave up 3 bases, with 12 bases separating them. In DNA form, the CDR3 reads TGTGCCAGCAGTTTTTTGGGCGATAGCAAAAACATTCAGTACTTC. Protein: CASSFLGDSKNIQYF.

The chain recombines TRBV2 with TRBJ1-6, with TRBD1 as a possible D gene (5 bases). V lost 3 bases, J lost 2 bases, and 11 bases lay in between. Per germline, CDR1 SNHLY and CDR2 FYNNEI. The CDR3 covers 16 residues. CDR3 bases: TGTGCCAGCAGTGAGAGAAGGGGACCCTATAATTCACCCCTCCACTTT. It yields the protein CASSERRGPYNSPLHF.

Points on this clonotype: A single base separates this from a much larger clone, so it may be a read error. The chain links TRBV27 to TRBJ2-7, with D perhaps being TRBD1 or TRBD2 (5 bases each). The DNA end is a closer match to TRBJ2-1, so the J assignment may be wrong. This CDR3 contains 15 residues. Germline V gene lookup returns CDR1 MNHEY and CDR2 SMNVEV (reference sequence). CDR3 in amino acids: CASTRDVRSSYEQFF. The DNA for the CDR3 is TGTGCCAGCACTAGGGACGTAAGGAGCTCCTACGAGCAGTTCTTC.

In its sample, this clonotype was seen many times. V is TRBV7-9 and J is TRBJ2-7, with TRBD1 as a possible D gene (5 bases). The CDR3 has 16 amino acids. V lost 1 base and J lost 6, with 19 bases in between. CDR1 SEHNR and CDR2 FQNEAQ come from the germline V gene (reference sequence). The CDR3 sequence: CASSLVRSRAASEQYF. In DNA, the CDR3 is TGTGCCAGCAGCTTAGTACGGTCCAGGGCAGCTAGCGAGCAGTACTTC.

This clonotype showed up many times. The chain carries TRBV7-2 and TRBJ1-2; 8 bases match TRBD1. The CDR3 loop spans 14 amino acids. CDR1 is SGHTA and CDR2 is FQGNSA in the germline V gene. The V gene end was trimmed by 4 bases and the J gene end by 6 bases; junction bases not matched to a gene: 7. The CDR3 region is CASSSRTGWNGYTF. CDR3 coding DNA: TGTGCCAGCAGCTCTAGGACAGGGTGGAATGGCTACACCTTC.

This chain uses TRBV27 with TRBJ2-7; D might be TRBD1 or TRBD2, each matching 5 bases. V was clipped by 7 bases and J by 4 bases, with 14 bases between them. Germline-derived CDR1 and CDR2 are MNHEY and SMNVEV (reference sequence). This CDR3 is 13 amino acids long. CDR3 region: CASKVRGGYEQYF. CDR3 in DNA: TGTGCCAGCAAAGTGAGGGGCGGATACGAGCAGTACTTC.

This clonotype showed up many times. This chain links TRBV5-1 with TRBJ2-1; 12 nucleotides agree with TRBD2. Germline lookup yields CDR1 SGHRS and CDR2 YFSETQ. The CDR3 has 15 amino acids. J was trimmed by 3 bases and V by 5 bases; bases with no gene match: 3. The CDR3 bases are TGCGCCAGCAGGGAGGGACTAGCGGGCTACAATGAGCAGTTCTTC. It translates to CASREGLAGYNEQFF.

This clonotype has at least ten counts. This sequence joins TRBV28 and TRBJ2-1, with a possible D match to TRBD1 (6 bases). Germline-derived CDR1 and CDR2 are MDHEN and SYDVKM. The V gene lost 6 bases and the J gene lost 4 bases, with 13 bases spanning the gap. This CDR3 contains 14 residues. In nucleotides, the CDR3 is TGTGCCAGCAGCCCGACAGGAACGTACAATGAGCAGTTCTTC. This encodes CASSPTGTYNEQFF.